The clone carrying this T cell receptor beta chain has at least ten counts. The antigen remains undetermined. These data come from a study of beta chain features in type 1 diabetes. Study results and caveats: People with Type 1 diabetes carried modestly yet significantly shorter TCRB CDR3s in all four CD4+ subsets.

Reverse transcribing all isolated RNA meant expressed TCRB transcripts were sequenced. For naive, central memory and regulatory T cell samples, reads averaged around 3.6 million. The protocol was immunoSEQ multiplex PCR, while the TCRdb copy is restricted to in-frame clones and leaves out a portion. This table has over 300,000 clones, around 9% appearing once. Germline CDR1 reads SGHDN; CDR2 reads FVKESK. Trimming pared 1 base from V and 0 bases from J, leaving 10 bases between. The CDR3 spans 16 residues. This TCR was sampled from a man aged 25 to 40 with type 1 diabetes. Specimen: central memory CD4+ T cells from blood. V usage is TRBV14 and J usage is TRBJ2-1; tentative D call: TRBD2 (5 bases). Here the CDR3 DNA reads TGTGCCAGCAGCCAAGTCGAGCGGTTCTCCTACAATGAGCAGTTCTTC. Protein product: CASSQVERFSYNEQFF.